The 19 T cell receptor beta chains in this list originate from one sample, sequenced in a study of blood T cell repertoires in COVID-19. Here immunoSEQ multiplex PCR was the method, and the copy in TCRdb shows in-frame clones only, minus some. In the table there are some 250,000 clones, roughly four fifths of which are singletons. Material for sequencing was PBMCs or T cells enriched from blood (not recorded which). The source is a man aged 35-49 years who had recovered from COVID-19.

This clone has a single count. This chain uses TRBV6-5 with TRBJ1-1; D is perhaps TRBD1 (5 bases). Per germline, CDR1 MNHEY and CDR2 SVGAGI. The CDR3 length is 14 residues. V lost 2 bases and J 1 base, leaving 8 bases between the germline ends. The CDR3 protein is CASSYRGRNTEAFF. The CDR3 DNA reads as TGTGCCAGCAGTTACAGGGGAAGGAACACTGAAGCTTTCTTT.

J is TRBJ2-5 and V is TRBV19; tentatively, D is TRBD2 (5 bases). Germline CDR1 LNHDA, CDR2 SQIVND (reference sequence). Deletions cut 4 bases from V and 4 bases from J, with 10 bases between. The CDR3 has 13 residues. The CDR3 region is CASSTPGSETQYF. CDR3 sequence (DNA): TGTGCCAGTAGTACCCCGGGGTCAGAGACCCAGTACTTC.

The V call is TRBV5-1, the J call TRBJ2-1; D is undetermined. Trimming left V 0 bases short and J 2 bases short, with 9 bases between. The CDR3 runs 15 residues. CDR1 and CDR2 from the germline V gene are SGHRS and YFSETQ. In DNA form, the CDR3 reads TGCGCCAGCAGCTTGGTTACATCGCCCTACAATGAGCAGTTCTTC. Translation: CASSLVTSPYNEQFF.

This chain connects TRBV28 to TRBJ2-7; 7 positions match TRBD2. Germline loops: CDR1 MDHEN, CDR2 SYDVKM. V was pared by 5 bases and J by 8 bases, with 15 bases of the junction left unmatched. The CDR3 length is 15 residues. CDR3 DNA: TGTGCCAGCAGTCCCTATACCCAGGGAGGGTTGAAGCAGTACTTC. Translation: CASSPYTQGGLKQYF.

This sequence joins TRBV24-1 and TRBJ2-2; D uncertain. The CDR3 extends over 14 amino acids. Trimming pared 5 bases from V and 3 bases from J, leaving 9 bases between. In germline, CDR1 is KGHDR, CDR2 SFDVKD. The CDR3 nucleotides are TGTGCCACCAGTGGCGGCAGCTACACCGGGGAGCTGTTTTTT. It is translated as CATSGGSYTGELFF.

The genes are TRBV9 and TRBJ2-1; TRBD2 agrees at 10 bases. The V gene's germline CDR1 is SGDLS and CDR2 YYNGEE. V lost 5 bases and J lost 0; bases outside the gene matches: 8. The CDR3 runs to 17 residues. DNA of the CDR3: TGTGCCAGCAGTCTCCGGACTAGCGGCAGCTCCTACAATGAGCAGTTCTTC. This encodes CASSLRTSGSSYNEQFF.

CDR3 loop: CASRTEETQYF. Written as DNA, the CDR3 is TGTGCCAGCAGGACAGAAGAGACCCAGTACTTC. J is TRBJ2-5 and V is TRBV28; TRBD1 is a possible D gene (5 bases). This CDR3 comprises 11 residues. Germline V gene data show CDR1 as MDHEN and CDR2 as SYDVKM. With 6 bases removed from V and 3 bases from J, the gap between germline ends came to 5 bases.

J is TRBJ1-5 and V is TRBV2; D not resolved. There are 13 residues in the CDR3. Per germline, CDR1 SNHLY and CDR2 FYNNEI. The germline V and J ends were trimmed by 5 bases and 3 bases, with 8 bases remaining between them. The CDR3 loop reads CASSFQANQPQHF. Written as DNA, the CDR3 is TGTGCCAGCAGTTTCCAGGCCAATCAGCCCCAGCATTTT.

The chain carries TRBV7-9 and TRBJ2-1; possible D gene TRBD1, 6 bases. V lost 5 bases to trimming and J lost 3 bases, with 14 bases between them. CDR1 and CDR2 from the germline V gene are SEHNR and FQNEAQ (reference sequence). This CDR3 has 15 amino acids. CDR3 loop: CASSPRRRGYNEQFF. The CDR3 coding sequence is TGTGCCAGCAGCCCCCGTCGCAGGGGCTACAATGAGCAGTTCTTC.

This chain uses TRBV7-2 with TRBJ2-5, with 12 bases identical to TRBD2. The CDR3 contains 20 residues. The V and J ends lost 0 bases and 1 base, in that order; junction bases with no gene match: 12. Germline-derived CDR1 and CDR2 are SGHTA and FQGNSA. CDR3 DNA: TGTGCCAGCAGCTTAGCCCGCCTAGCGGGGGGGCCCCGGCTCCAAGAGACCCAGTACTTC. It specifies CASSLARLAGGPRLQETQYF.

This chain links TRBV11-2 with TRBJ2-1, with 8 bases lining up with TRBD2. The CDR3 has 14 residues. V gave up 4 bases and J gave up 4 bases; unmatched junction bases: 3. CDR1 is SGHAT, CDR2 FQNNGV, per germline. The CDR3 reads CASSSQRGYNEQFF. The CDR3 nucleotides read TGTGCCAGCAGCTCACAGCGGGGGTACAATGAGCAGTTCTTC.

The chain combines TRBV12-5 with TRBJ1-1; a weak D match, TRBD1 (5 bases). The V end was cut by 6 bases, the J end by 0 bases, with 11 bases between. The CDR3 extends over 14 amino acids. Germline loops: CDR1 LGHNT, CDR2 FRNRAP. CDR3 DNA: TGTGCTAGTGGCGTGGGGGGTGTGAACACTGAAGCTTTCTTT. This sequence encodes CASGVGGVNTEAFF.

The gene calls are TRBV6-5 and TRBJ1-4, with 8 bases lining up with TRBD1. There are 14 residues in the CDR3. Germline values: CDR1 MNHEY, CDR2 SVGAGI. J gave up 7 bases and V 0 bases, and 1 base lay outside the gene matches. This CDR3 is CASSYSDRGEKLFF. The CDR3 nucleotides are TGTGCCAGCAGTTACTCTGACAGGGGTGAAAAACTGTTTTTT.

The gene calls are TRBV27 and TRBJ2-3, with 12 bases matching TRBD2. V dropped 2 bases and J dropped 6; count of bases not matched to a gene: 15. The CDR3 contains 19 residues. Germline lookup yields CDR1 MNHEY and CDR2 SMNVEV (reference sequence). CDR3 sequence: CASSLPPLASGRAGDTQYF. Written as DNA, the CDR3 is TGTGCCAGCAGTTTACCCCCCTTGGCTAGCGGGAGGGCCGGGGATACGCAGTATTTT.

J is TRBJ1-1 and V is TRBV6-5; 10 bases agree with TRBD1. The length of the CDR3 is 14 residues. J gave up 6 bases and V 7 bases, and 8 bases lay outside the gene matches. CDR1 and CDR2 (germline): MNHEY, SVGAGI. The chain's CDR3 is CASTPDRGGSEAFF. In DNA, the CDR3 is TGTGCCAGCACCCCGGACAGGGGGGGATCTGAAGCTTTCTTT.

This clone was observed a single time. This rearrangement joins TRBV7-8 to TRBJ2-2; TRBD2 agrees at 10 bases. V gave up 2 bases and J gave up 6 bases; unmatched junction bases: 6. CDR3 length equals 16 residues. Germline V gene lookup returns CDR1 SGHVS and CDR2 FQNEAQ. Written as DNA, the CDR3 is TGTGCCAGCAGCTTAACTCCAGCGGGGGGGCCCGGGGAGCTGTTTTTT. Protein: CASSLTPAGGPGELFF.

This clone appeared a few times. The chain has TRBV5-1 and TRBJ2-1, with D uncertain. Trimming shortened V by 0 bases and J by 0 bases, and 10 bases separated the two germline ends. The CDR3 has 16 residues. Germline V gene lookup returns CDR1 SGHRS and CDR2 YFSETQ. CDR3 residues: CASSLAPASSYNEQFF. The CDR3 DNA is TGCGCCAGCAGCTTGGCCCCGGCTAGCTCCTACAATGAGCAGTTCTTC.

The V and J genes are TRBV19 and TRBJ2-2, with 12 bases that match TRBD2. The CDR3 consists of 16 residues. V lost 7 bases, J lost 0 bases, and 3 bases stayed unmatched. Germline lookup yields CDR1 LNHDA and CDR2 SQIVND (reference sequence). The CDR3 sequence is CASTLAGGTNTGELFF. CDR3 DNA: TGTGCCAGTACACTAGCGGGAGGAACGAACACCGGGGAGCTGTTTTTT.

The CDR3 loop is CASSLANGGYTF. CDR3 nucleotide sequence: TGTGCCAGCAGTTTGGCCAATGGTGGCTACACCTTC. The chain couples TRBV28 to TRBJ1-2; D ambiguous. The V and J ends lost 3 bases and 7 bases respectively, with 9 bases between them. The CDR3 spans 12 residues. Germline values: CDR1 MDHEN, CDR2 SYDVKM.